The rows below give T cell receptor beta chains drawn from one sample of a study of T-cell memory formation after mild COVID-19. TCRdb re-called the 5' RACE reads through MiXCR, storing one row per CDR3 protein. The data contain about 290,000 distinct CDR3 sequences, less than 20% of them singletons. The material sequenced was PBMCs or a T cell subset sorted from them (not recorded which). These receptors came from a young man who had mild COVID-19 (a few samples of this study predate the infection). Cell type and time point are not known. Each CDR3 is given without its conserved first and last residue. D genes are given only for firm matches.

TRBJ2-5	TRBD2	TRBV2	ARGLAGDQETQY
TRBJ1-1	TRBD1	TRBV27	ASSLLGQGAWGTEAF
TRBJ1-1	.	TRBV20-1	SARDRRGGGGNTEAF
TRBJ2-7	TRBD2	TRBV20-1	SASAGGLYEQY
TRBJ2-5	.	TRBV13	AIPRPTQY
TRBJ1-5	TRBD1	TRBV5-1	ASSEGADQPQH
TRBJ2-3	TRBD2	TRBV6-5	ASSWGGGGSPTADTQY
TRBJ1-5	.	TRBV3-1	ASSHDDVQPQH
TRBJ2-5	.	TRBV12-3/TRBV12-4	ASSRDTQETQY
TRBJ2-1	.	TRBV9	ASSVSATGEKSYNEQF
TRBJ1-6	.	TRBV6-5	ASSLRPGPRSPLH
TRBJ2-5	TRBD1	TRBV14	ASSHEDRGRETQY
TRBJ2-1	.	TRBV11-2	ASSWGGGEQF
TRBJ2-4	TRBD2	TRBV7-3	ASSRDSGGARNIQY
TRBJ2-7	TRBD1	TRBV12-3/TRBV12-4	ASRRDRGPSYEQY
TRBJ2-1	TRBD2	TRBV5-1	ASSFGGSLSRSYNEQF
TRBJ2-5	.	TRBV7-2	ASSLEAGQETQY
TRBJ1-1	.	TRBV5-1	ASSWVGAEAF
TRBJ2-1	TRBD2	TRBV4-3	ASSLSTGGNEQF
TRBJ1-6	.	TRBV4-2	ASRNTMDSHNSPLH
TRBJ2-5	.	TRBV7-2	ASSRPGGGQETQY
TRBJ2-7	TRBD1	TRBV7-9	ASSRRDSSYEQY
TRBJ2-4	TRBD2	TRBV2	ASSEWLAGDIQY